This T cell receptor (beta chain) originates from a study of cytomegalovirus exposure and HLA in healthy donors. Across the study: Researchers found that around 80% of a few hundred genotyped donors fell within the Caucasian-associated ancestry cluster. Study-wide results and caveats: Later analysis showed most CMV-associated TCR beta chains appearing HLA-restricted. In a later analysis, TCR beta V- and J-gene trimming was associated with a missense DCLRE1C variant.

PCR amplification relied on 60 Vbeta primers (plus 13 Jbeta primers). Produced via immunoSEQ multiplex PCR; TCRdb's table is partial and in-frame only. This sample has some 140,000 clones, with around 77% found just once. As regards this clone: Its antigen is currently unknown. Compared with germline, one end of the junction differs, possibly owing to a read error.

This CDR3 comprises 19 residues. Germline lookup yields CDR1 SSHAT and CDR2 FNYEAQ (reference sequence). The sequencing sample was made of PBMCs. This chain uses TRBV7-7 with TRBJ2-4; 8 bases align to TRBD2. This receptor was identified in a man aged 25-45 years in good health and CMV-seronegative. This CDR3 reads CASSSSQPGLEIAKNIQYF. In DNA form, the CDR3 reads TGTGCTAGCAGCTCATCCCAACCGGGACTAGAGATCGCCAAAAACATTCAGTACTTC. Full variable domain (remainder filled in from reference TRBV7-7 and TRBJ2-4): GAGVSQSPRYKVTKRGQDVTLRCDPISSHATLYWYQQALGQGPEFLTYFNYEAQPDKSGLPSDRFSAERPEGSISTLTIQRTEQRDSAMYRCASSSSQPGLEIAKNIQYFGAGTRLSVL.